A selection of T cell receptor beta chains follows, all from one sample in a study of T cell responses to AZD1222 COVID-19 vaccine. Profiled with immunoSEQ multiplex PCR; TCRdb holds only in-frame clones, not every one. Among 99,000 or so clones listed, approximately 90% were seen once. This material consisted of peripheral blood, taken on day 0 of AZD1222 vaccination. These receptor sequences come from an adult in good health. The CDR3 runs from the conserved cysteine through the conserved F or W. Fields, in order: J gene, D gene, V gene, CDR3 length, CDR3 protein. A D gene is named only where the DNA matches it firmly.

j_call: TRBJ1-1
d_call: .
v_call: TRBV19
cdr3_length: 11
cdr3_aa: CASRGRLEAFF

j_call: TRBJ1-2
d_call: .
v_call: TRBV4-2
cdr3_length: 12
cdr3_aa: CASSLQQNGYTF

j_call: TRBJ1-1
d_call: .
v_call: TRBV3-1/TRBV3-2
cdr3_length: 17
cdr3_aa: CASSLSWGGLMNTEAFF

j_call: TRBJ2-1
d_call: TRBD2
v_call: TRBV6-2/TRBV6-3
cdr3_length: 15
cdr3_aa: CASSPRGGQFYEQFF

j_call: TRBJ2-5
d_call: .
v_call: TRBV21-1
cdr3_length: 17
cdr3_aa: CASPGRAGGYNQETQYF

j_call: TRBJ2-1
d_call: TRBD1
v_call: TRBV29-1
cdr3_length: 11
cdr3_aa: CSALTGNEQFF

j_call: TRBJ2-3
d_call: TRBD1
v_call: TRBV6-5
cdr3_length: 11
cdr3_aa: CASRRQGTQYF

j_call: TRBJ1-2
d_call: .
v_call: TRBV5-3
cdr3_length: 15
cdr3_aa: CARSFPGPRNYGYTF

j_call: TRBJ1-5
d_call: .
v_call: TRBV6-6
cdr3_length: 13
cdr3_aa: CASTIMVEQPQHF

j_call: TRBJ1-6
d_call: .
v_call: TRBV27
cdr3_length: 13
cdr3_aa: CASSYSRQTPLHF

j_call: TRBJ1-4
d_call: .
v_call: TRBV19
cdr3_length: 14
cdr3_aa: CASSWGRTNEKLFF

j_call: TRBJ2-3
d_call: TRBD2
v_call: TRBV5-4
cdr3_length: 16
cdr3_aa: CASSLRSGGASDTQYF

j_call: TRBJ1-5
d_call: .
v_call: TRBV4-1
cdr3_length: 15
cdr3_aa: CASSQVGPSNQPQHF

j_call: TRBJ2-7
d_call: TRBD2
v_call: TRBV4-2
cdr3_length: 16
cdr3_aa: CASSLSRDSGGHEQYF

j_call: TRBJ1-2
d_call: .
v_call: TRBV19
cdr3_length: 13
cdr3_aa: CASSGEYSDGYTF

j_call: TRBJ2-2
d_call: .
v_call: TRBV11-2
cdr3_length: 11
cdr3_aa: CASSSSGELFF

j_call: TRBJ2-2
d_call: .
v_call: TRBV7-6
cdr3_length: 16
cdr3_aa: CASSLEGGSNTGELFF

j_call: TRBJ2-1
d_call: TRBD2
v_call: TRBV19
cdr3_length: 19
cdr3_aa: CASTDTGLAGTYSYNEQFF

j_call: TRBJ1-2
d_call: .
v_call: TRBV7-9
cdr3_length: 12
cdr3_aa: CASSPQEGGYTF

j_call: TRBJ2-1
d_call: TRBD2
v_call: TRBV15
cdr3_length: 13
cdr3_aa: CASREESYNEQFF

j_call: TRBJ1-1
d_call: .
v_call: TRBV27
cdr3_length: 16
cdr3_aa: CASSLLGSNPADEAFF

j_call: TRBJ2-3
d_call: .
v_call: TRBV7-3
cdr3_length: 14
cdr3_aa: CASAQGSSTDTQYF

j_call: TRBJ2-7
d_call: .
v_call: TRBV5-1
cdr3_length: 14
cdr3_aa: CASSLGRGGAEQYF

j_call: TRBJ2-5
d_call: .
v_call: TRBV7-6
cdr3_length: 15
cdr3_aa: CASSPLWVEQETQYF

j_call: TRBJ2-1
d_call: .
v_call: TRBV5-6
cdr3_length: 13
cdr3_aa: CASSLVGYNEQFF

j_call: TRBJ2-5
d_call: TRBD1
v_call: TRBV5-1
cdr3_length: 14
cdr3_aa: CASSGKGARETQYF

j_call: TRBJ1-5
d_call: .
v_call: TRBV12-3/TRBV12-4
cdr3_length: 13
cdr3_aa: CASSLIDRQPQHF

j_call: TRBJ1-6
d_call: TRBD1
v_call: TRBV6-6
cdr3_length: 16
cdr3_aa: CASSRGQGAVNSPLHF

j_call: TRBJ2-1
d_call: .
v_call: TRBV19
cdr3_length: 14
cdr3_aa: CASTSSGARGEQFF

j_call: TRBJ2-2
d_call: .
v_call: TRBV21-1
cdr3_length: 15
cdr3_aa: CASRGSWQYTGELFF

j_call: TRBJ2-1
d_call: TRBD2
v_call: TRBV7-9
cdr3_length: 14
cdr3_aa: CASSLTTSGNEQFF

j_call: TRBJ2-7
d_call: .
v_call: TRBV4-3
cdr3_length: 15
cdr3_aa: CASSTRRVRAYEQYF

j_call: TRBJ1-6
d_call: .
v_call: TRBV6-2/TRBV6-3
cdr3_length: 13
cdr3_aa: CASSDRINSPLHF

j_call: TRBJ1-1
d_call: .
v_call: TRBV7-9
cdr3_length: 14
cdr3_aa: CASSLGGPNTEAFF

j_call: TRBJ1-4
d_call: .
v_call: TRBV4-3
cdr3_length: 15
cdr3_aa: CASSPKWATNEKLFF

j_call: TRBJ2-1
d_call: .
v_call: TRBV7-9
cdr3_length: 15
cdr3_aa: CASSLRAGQYNEQFF

j_call: TRBJ1-4
d_call: .
v_call: TRBV24-1
cdr3_length: 13
cdr3_aa: CATSDSPWEKLFF

j_call: TRBJ1-1
d_call: .
v_call: TRBV4-3
cdr3_length: 15
cdr3_aa: CASSPAGRVNTEAFF

j_call: TRBJ1-6
d_call: TRBD1
v_call: TRBV11-1
cdr3_length: 15
cdr3_aa: CASSYLGQGLTPLHF

j_call: TRBJ2-7
d_call: TRBD1
v_call: TRBV6-5
cdr3_length: 13
cdr3_aa: CASSQTGGNEQYF

j_call: TRBJ1-1
d_call: .
v_call: TRBV2
cdr3_length: 13
cdr3_aa: CASLLGQNTEAFF

j_call: TRBJ1-1
d_call: .
v_call: TRBV3-1/TRBV3-2
cdr3_length: 13
cdr3_aa: CASSQDWGNEAFF

j_call: TRBJ2-1
d_call: .
v_call: TRBV6-2/TRBV6-3
cdr3_length: 14
cdr3_aa: CASSLTLSTGLSFF

j_call: TRBJ2-2
d_call: TRBD1
v_call: TRBV7-6
cdr3_length: 15
cdr3_aa: CASSPPGQKFGELFF

j_call: TRBJ1-4
d_call: .
v_call: TRBV5-4
cdr3_length: 13
cdr3_aa: CASKDSTNEKLFF

j_call: TRBJ2-5
d_call: .
v_call: TRBV29-1
cdr3_length: 13
cdr3_aa: CSVEVGLGETQYF

j_call: TRBJ1-5
d_call: .
v_call: TRBV29-1
cdr3_length: 12
cdr3_aa: CSVEEDKEPQHF

j_call: TRBJ1-1
d_call: .
v_call: TRBV5-1
cdr3_length: 11
cdr3_aa: CASSLGTEAFF

j_call: TRBJ1-5
d_call: .
v_call: TRBV30
cdr3_length: 14
cdr3_aa: CALRSGFGNQPQHF

j_call: TRBJ1-6
d_call: TRBD1
v_call: TRBV5-5
cdr3_length: 18
cdr3_aa: CASSDRGLSGSYNSPLHF

j_call: TRBJ1-3
d_call: .
v_call: TRBV5-4
cdr3_length: 12
cdr3_aa: CASSLPGNTIYF

j_call: TRBJ1-5
d_call: .
v_call: TRBV30
cdr3_length: 13
cdr3_aa: CAWATGREQPQHF

j_call: TRBJ1-2
d_call: .
v_call: TRBV11-2
cdr3_length: 16
cdr3_aa: CASSLPGARGLYGYTF

j_call: TRBJ2-3
d_call: TRBD2
v_call: TRBV6-1
cdr3_length: 17
cdr3_aa: CASSEMASGVSTDTQYF

j_call: TRBJ1-3
d_call: .
v_call: TRBV25-1
cdr3_length: 16
cdr3_aa: CASSESDGRSGNTIYF

j_call: TRBJ1-3
d_call: .
v_call: TRBV4-3
cdr3_length: 16
cdr3_aa: CASSQEEQPSGNTIYF

j_call: TRBJ1-3
d_call: .
v_call: TRBV5-8
cdr3_length: 14
cdr3_aa: CASSLGAGGNTIYF

j_call: TRBJ2-2
d_call: TRBD2
v_call: TRBV5-4
cdr3_length: 16
cdr3_aa: CASSPPPSGGAGELFF